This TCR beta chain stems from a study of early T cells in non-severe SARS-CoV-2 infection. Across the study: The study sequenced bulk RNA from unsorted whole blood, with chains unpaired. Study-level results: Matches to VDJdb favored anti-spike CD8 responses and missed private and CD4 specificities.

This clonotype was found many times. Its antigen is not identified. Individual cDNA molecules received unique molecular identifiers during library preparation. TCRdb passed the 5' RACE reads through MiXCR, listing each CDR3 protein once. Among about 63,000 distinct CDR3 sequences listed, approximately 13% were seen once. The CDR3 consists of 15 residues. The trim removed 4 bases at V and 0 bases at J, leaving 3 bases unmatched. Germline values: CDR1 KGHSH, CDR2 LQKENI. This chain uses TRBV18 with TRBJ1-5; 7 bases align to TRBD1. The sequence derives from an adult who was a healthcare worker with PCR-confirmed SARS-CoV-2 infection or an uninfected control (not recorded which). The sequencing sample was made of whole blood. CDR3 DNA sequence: TGTGCCAGCTCACGGGACAGCTTTAGCAATCAGCCCCAGCATTTT. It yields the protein CASSRDSFSNQPQHF.